This is a list of T cell receptor beta chains from one sample in a study of blood T cell repertoires in COVID-19. Sequencing used immunoSEQ multiplex PCR; TCRdb keeps in-frame clones, though not all of them. The table records some 150,000 clones, roughly 85% of them present only once. Specimen: peripheral blood. Every receptor here comes from a man in his 70s with acute or convalescent COVID-19. Each CDR3 is given with its conserved first and last residue. The D gene is left open where the match is weak. Not every row has a clone size; where given, it reads once, few, many or a size class.

J gene: TRBJ1-1; D gene: TRBD1; V gene: TRBV9; clone size: NA; CDR3 protein: CASSADGTGFTEAFF; CDR3 DNA: TGTGCCAGCAGCGCGGATGGGACAGGGTTTACTGAAGCTTTCTTT
J gene: TRBJ2-7; D gene: NA; V gene: TRBV7-2; clone size: NA; CDR3 protein: CASSLIGGAEQYF; CDR3 DNA: TGTGCCAGCAGCTTAATAGGAGGGGCCGAGCAGTACTTC
J gene: TRBJ2-3; D gene: TRBD2; V gene: TRBV9; clone size: once; CDR3 protein: CASSGTSALDTQYF; CDR3 DNA: TGTGCCAGCAGCGGGACTAGCGCTTTAGATACGCAGTATTTT
J gene: TRBJ2-2; D gene: NA; V gene: TRBV7-2; clone size: once; CDR3 protein: CASSLERGRGSTGELFF; CDR3 DNA: TGTGCCAGCAGCTTAGAAAGGGGAAGGGGTAGCACCGGGGAGCTGTTTTTT
J gene: TRBJ2-6; D gene: NA; V gene: TRBV5-1; clone size: NA; CDR3 protein: CASSARAGANVLTF; CDR3 DNA: TGCGCCAGCAGCGCCAGGGCTGGGGCCAACGTCCTGACTTTC
J gene: TRBJ1-6; D gene: TRBD1; V gene: TRBV30; clone size: NA; CDR3 protein: CAWSVRPTTTGGSYNSPLHF; CDR3 DNA: TGTGCCTGGAGTGTCCGCCCCACTACGACAGGGGGATCCTATAATTCACCCCTCCACTTT
J gene: TRBJ1-5; D gene: NA; V gene: TRBV6-1; clone size: NA; CDR3 protein: CASSVFEGDPFNQPQHF; CDR3 DNA: TGTGCCAGCAGTGTTTTTGAGGGGGACCCGTTCAATCAGCCCCAGCATTTT
J gene: TRBJ2-1; D gene: TRBD2; V gene: TRBV6-2/TRBV6-3; clone size: NA; CDR3 protein: CASSLPSGVYNEQFF; CDR3 DNA: TGTGCCAGCAGCCTTCCTAGCGGGGTTTACAATGAGCAGTTCTTC
J gene: TRBJ2-3; D gene: TRBD2; V gene: TRBV19; clone size: NA; CDR3 protein: CASSPRGTSGSVTDTQYF; CDR3 DNA: TGTGCCAGTAGTCCCCGAGGGACTAGCGGGAGTGTAACAGATACGCAGTATTTT
J gene: TRBJ2-1; D gene: TRBD2; V gene: TRBV7-9; clone size: NA; CDR3 protein: CASSSLTSGYNEQFF; CDR3 DNA: TGTGCCAGCAGCTCCTTGACTAGCGGTTACAATGAGCAGTTCTTC
J gene: TRBJ1-2; D gene: NA; V gene: TRBV29-1; clone size: NA; CDR3 protein: CSVEAQGWGYGYTF; CDR3 DNA: TGCAGCGTTGAAGCACAGGGTTGGGGCTATGGCTACACCTTC
J gene: TRBJ2-5; D gene: TRBD1; V gene: TRBV20-1; clone size: few; CDR3 protein: CSASGTGEVETQYF; CDR3 DNA: TGCAGTGCTAGTGGGACAGGGGAGGTGGAGACCCAGTACTTC
J gene: TRBJ2-2; D gene: TRBD2; V gene: TRBV7-6; clone size: NA; CDR3 protein: CASSHYSGETGELFF; CDR3 DNA: TGTGCCAGCAGCCACTATAGCGGGGAAACCGGGGAGCTGTTTTTT
J gene: TRBJ1-6; D gene: TRBD1; V gene: TRBV5-1; clone size: NA; CDR3 protein: CASSSGQNNSPLHF; CDR3 DNA: TGCGCCAGCAGCTCGGGACAGAATAATTCACCCCTCCACTTT
J gene: TRBJ1-1; D gene: TRBD1; V gene: TRBV28; clone size: NA; CDR3 protein: CASSLLTGVNTEAFF; CDR3 DNA: TGTGCCAGCAGTTTACTGACAGGGGTGAACACTGAAGCTTTCTTT
J gene: TRBJ1-5; D gene: NA; V gene: TRBV2; clone size: NA; CDR3 protein: CASSREGVFQPQHF; CDR3 DNA: TGTGCCAGCAGTAGGGAGGGGGTGTTTCAGCCCCAGCATTTT
J gene: TRBJ2-7; D gene: NA; V gene: TRBV19; clone size: NA; CDR3 protein: CASSRDSGRSYEQYF; CDR3 DNA: TGTGCCAGTAGTAGGGACAGCGGGCGAAGTTACGAGCAGTACTTC
J gene: TRBJ2-5; D gene: NA; V gene: TRBV11-3; clone size: NA; CDR3 protein: CASSLGTRQAQETQYF; CDR3 DNA: TGTGCCAGCAGCTTAGGGACCCGACAGGCCCAAGAGACCCAGTACTTC
J gene: TRBJ2-1; D gene: TRBD2; V gene: TRBV19; clone size: NA; CDR3 protein: CASTRTSGRTNEQFF; CDR3 DNA: TGTGCCAGTACCAGGACTAGCGGGAGAACTAATGAGCAGTTCTTC
J gene: TRBJ1-5; D gene: NA; V gene: TRBV19; clone size: NA; CDR3 protein: CASSIQTNQPQHF; CDR3 DNA: TGTGCCAGTAGTATACAGACTAATCAGCCCCAGCATTTT
J gene: TRBJ2-3; D gene: NA; V gene: TRBV4-3; clone size: NA; CDR3 protein: CASSQGLAGPTDTQYF; CDR3 DNA: TGCGCCAGCAGCCAAGGTCTAGCTGGGCCGACAGATACGCAGTATTTT
J gene: TRBJ1-5; D gene: TRBD1; V gene: TRBV18; clone size: NA; CDR3 protein: CASSRTGTHSNQPQHF; CDR3 DNA: TGTGCCAGCTCACGGACAGGGACGCATAGCAATCAGCCCCAGCATTTT
J gene: TRBJ1-2; D gene: TRBD1; V gene: TRBV18; clone size: NA; CDR3 protein: CASSLRDSITNYGYTF; CDR3 DNA: TGTGCCAGCTCACTAAGGGACAGCATAACTAACTATGGCTACACCTTC
J gene: TRBJ1-1; D gene: TRBD1; V gene: TRBV28; clone size: once; CDR3 protein: CASSTPGGYAEAFF; CDR3 DNA: TGTGCCAGCAGTACCCCAGGGGGCTATGCTGAAGCTTTCTTT
J gene: TRBJ1-1; D gene: NA; V gene: TRBV19; clone size: NA; CDR3 protein: CASSIRGKNTEAFF; CDR3 DNA: TGTGCCAGTAGTATACGGGGGAAGAACACTGAAGCTTTCTTT
J gene: TRBJ2-1; D gene: NA; V gene: TRBV7-6; clone size: NA; CDR3 protein: CASSSGRGNEQFF; CDR3 DNA: TGTGCCAGCAGCTCAGGGCGGGGAAATGAGCAGTTCTTC
J gene: TRBJ1-1; D gene: NA; V gene: TRBV3-1/TRBV3-2; clone size: NA; CDR3 protein: CASSQNRGSDNTEAFF; CDR3 DNA: TGTGCCAGCAGCCAAAATCGGGGGTCAGATAACACTGAAGCTTTCTTT
J gene: TRBJ2-5; D gene: TRBD2; V gene: TRBV7-2; clone size: NA; CDR3 protein: CASSLSGRTGGETQYF; CDR3 DNA: TGTGCCAGCAGCTTAAGCGGGAGGACGGGGGGAGAGACCCAGTACTTC
J gene: TRBJ2-7; D gene: NA; V gene: TRBV10-3; clone size: NA; CDR3 protein: CAISDSWGQAYEQYF; CDR3 DNA: TGTGCCATCAGTGATTCTTGGGGGCAGGCCTACGAGCAGTACTTC
J gene: TRBJ1-5; D gene: TRBD1; V gene: TRBV4-2; clone size: few; CDR3 protein: CASSQDVGQGNQPQHF; CDR3 DNA: TGTGCCAGCAGCCAAGATGTGGGACAGGGGAATCAGCCCCAGCATTTT
J gene: TRBJ2-7; D gene: TRBD1; V gene: TRBV6-5; clone size: NA; CDR3 protein: CASRYTGTGSYEQYF; CDR3 DNA: TGTGCCAGCAGGTACACCGGGACAGGGAGCTACGAGCAGTACTTC
J gene: TRBJ2-1; D gene: NA; V gene: TRBV7-6; clone size: once; CDR3 protein: CASSSRAEPYNEQFF; CDR3 DNA: TGTGCCAGCAGTTCCAGGGCCGAGCCTTACAATGAGCAGTTCTTC
J gene: TRBJ1-2; D gene: NA; V gene: TRBV24-1; clone size: NA; CDR3 protein: CASRATGVGGYTF; CDR3 DNA: TGTGCCAGCCGGGCGACGGGGGTAGGTGGCTACACCTTC